This passage covers 18 T cell receptor beta chains from one sample sequenced in a study of cytotoxic CD8 clonotypes in ibrutinib-treated CLL. Method: immunoSEQ multiplex PCR; TCRdb's copy keeps in-frame clones and lacks some. The table shows 150,000 or so clones, with about 79% occurring only once. Sequenced here: PBMCs, sampled after 12 months of ibrutinib treatment. The source of these receptors is a human donor with chronic lymphocytic leukemia.

The V and J genes are TRBV10-3 and TRBJ2-1, with no clear D. This CDR3 spans 18 amino acids. Germline V gene data show CDR1 as ENHRY and CDR2 as SYGVKD. Deletions cut 0 bases from V and 0 bases from J, with 15 bases between. CDR3 sequence reads: CAISESTRAAISYNEQFF. CDR3 DNA sequence: TGTGCCATCAGTGAGTCGACTCGGGCTGCGATCTCCTACAATGAGCAGTTCTTC.

This chain uses TRBV5-1 with TRBJ1-2, with unresolved D. The V end was cut by 4 bases, the J end by 8 bases, with 18 bases between. Germline assignment: CDR1 SGHRS and CDR2 YFSETQ. CDR3 size: 14 residues. This chain's CDR3 is CASSTVGIPKGYTF. CDR3 DNA sequence: TGCGCCAGCAGCACCGTAGGGATCCCCAAGGGCTACACCTTC.

The chain has TRBV15 and TRBJ2-7; D remains unclear. The germline gives CDR1 LNHNV, CDR2 YYDKDF (reference sequence). V gave up 7 bases and J gave up 2 bases, with 18 bases separating them. The CDR3 spans 15 residues. CDR3 DNA sequence: TGTGCCACCAAGCCCGAGAGACTCGGTACCTACGAGCAGTACTTC. Translating gives CATKPERLGTYEQYF. Supplemented by reference TRBV15 and TRBJ2-7, the full variable domain reads DAMVIQNPRYQVTQFGKPVTLSCSQTLNHNVMYWYQQKSSQAPKLLFHYYDKDFNNEADTPDNFQSRRPNTSFCFLDIRSPGLGDTAMYLCATKPERLGTYEQYFGPGTRLTVT.

The rearrangement joins TRBV27 to TRBJ2-3; the match to TRBD2 covers 13 bases. From germline, CDR1 is MNHEY and CDR2 SMNVEV (reference sequence). V lost 5 bases and J lost 6; bases outside the gene matches: 5. CDR3 size: 15 residues. Written as DNA, the CDR3 is TGTGCCAGCAGTCGGACTAGCGGGAGCCTTGATACGCAGTATTTT. Its translation is CASSRTSGSLDTQYF.

J is TRBJ2-2 and V is TRBV6-1; no clear D gene. Trimming stripped 3 bases from V and 3 bases from J, with 8 bases between. CDR3 length: 14 amino acids. Germline values: CDR1 MNHNS, CDR2 SASEGT. In nucleotides, the CDR3 is TGTGCCAGCAGTGATGAACGGTACACCGGGGAGCTGTTTTTT. This gives the protein CASSDERYTGELFF.

The rearrangement joins TRBV5-4 to TRBJ2-2, with 9 bases aligning to TRBD1. Germline assignment: CDR1 SGHNT and CDR2 YYREEE (reference sequence). V dropped 4 bases and J dropped 5; count of bases not matched to a gene: 9. CDR3 length: 16 amino acids. The CDR3 spells CASSTPGQGSTGELFF. The CDR3 DNA reads as TGTGCCAGCAGCACGCCCGGACAGGGGTCGACCGGGGAGCTGTTTTTT. Full variable domain (missing parts from reference TRBV5-4 and TRBJ2-2): ETGVTQSPTHLIKTRGQQVTLRCSSQSGHNTVSWYQQALGQGPQFIFQYYREEENGRGNFPPRFSGLQFPNYSSELNVNALELDDSALYLCASSTPGQGSTGELFFGEGSRLTVL.

In this sample, this clone turned up once. In DNA form, the CDR3 reads TGCAGCGTTTGGACAGGGGGAGGAAACACCATATATTTT. This translates into CSVWTGGGNTIYF. The chain employs TRBV29-1 and TRBJ1-3; 10 bases map to TRBD1. This CDR3 has 13 amino acids. Trimming removed 5 bases from V and 4 bases from J; junction bases left unmatched: 2. Germline CDR1 and CDR2: SQVTM and ANQGSEA.

The genes are TRBV2 and TRBJ1-2, with 7 bases matching TRBD1. Germline CDR1 reads SNHLY; CDR2 reads FYNNEI. The CDR3 consists of 15 residues. Germline trimming cut 0 bases from V and 2 bases from J; bases unmatched to any gene: 3. The CDR3 nucleotides are TGTGCCAGCAGTGAAGCGGACAGGTACAACTATGGCTACACCTTC. Translation gives CASSEADRYNYGYTF.

This chain uses TRBV4-3 with TRBJ2-2, with D uncertain. V lost 0 bases, J lost 1 base, and 9 bases lay in between. The germline V gene has CDR1 LGHNA and CDR2 YSLEER. The CDR3 runs to 16 residues. This CDR3 reads CASSQDLEQNTGELFF. As DNA, the CDR3 is TGCGCCAGCAGCCAAGATCTTGAACAGAACACCGGGGAGCTGTTTTTT.

V and J are TRBV7-9 and TRBJ1-1; D is unclear. There are 12 residues in the CDR3. V gave up 5 bases and J gave up 3 bases, with 7 bases separating them. In germline, CDR1 is SEHNR, CDR2 FQNEAQ (reference sequence). CDR3 residues: CASSQRDTEAFF. The CDR3 coding sequence is TGTGCCAGCAGCCAGAGGGACACTGAAGCTTTCTTT.

The chain links TRBV14 to TRBJ2-1; 9 positions agree with TRBD2. V lost 3 bases and J lost 9; bases outside the gene matches: 9. The germline V gene encodes CDR1 SGHDN and CDR2 FVKESK. There are 15 residues in the CDR3. CDR3 DNA: TGTGCCAGCAGCCACGGTGGCGGGAGGGCCGTTGAGCAGTTCTTC. Translated: CASSHGGGRAVEQFF.

The rearrangement joins TRBV4-1 to TRBJ1-4; D is undetermined. The CDR3 is made up of 15 amino acids. Germline CDR1 is MGHRA and CDR2 is YSYEKL. The V end lost 1 base, the J end lost 10 bases, and 16 bases lay between the germline ends. CDR3 bases: TGCGCCAGCAGCCAAGGGCCAGGCGCCGTAGGAAAACTGTTTTTT. Translation gives CASSQGPGAVGKLFF.

The chain carries TRBV27 and TRBJ1-1; D uncertain. Looked up from germline, CDR1 is MNHEY and CDR2 is SMNVEV (reference sequence). V lost 1 base and J lost 1, with 10 bases in between. CDR3 length: 15 amino acids. Written as DNA, the CDR3 is TGTGCCAGCAGTTTATTTCCGACGGCGAACACTGAAGCTTTCTTT. Amino acid sequence: CASSLFPTANTEAFF.

The rearrangement links TRBV2 to TRBJ2-7, with D hard to call. The germline CDR1 and CDR2 sequences are SNHLY and FYNNEI. The CDR3 consists of 12 residues. Trimming stripped 6 bases from V and 3 bases from J, with 9 bases between. The CDR3 coding sequence is TGTGCCAGCAGGCTCCAGGACTACGAGCAGTACTTC. Protein: CASRLQDYEQYF.

In DNA form, the CDR3 reads TGTGCCAGCAGCGTAGCTGGGGAGACAGGGATCCACGAGCAGTACTTC. Amino acids: CASSVAGETGIHEQYF. The V and J genes are TRBV9 and TRBJ2-7; 7 bases map to TRBD1. V gave up 0 bases and J gave up 5 bases; unmatched junction bases: 11. Germline values: CDR1 SGDLS, CDR2 YYNGEE. The CDR3 has 16 amino acids.

The chain has TRBV11-2 and TRBJ2-5; perhaps D is TRBD1 or TRBD2 (5 bases each). This CDR3 comprises 15 residues. V dropped 5 bases and J dropped 4 bases, with 17 bases sitting between them. Germline lookup yields CDR1 SGHAT and CDR2 FQNNGV. The CDR3 DNA is TGTGCCAGCAGCCCTCGGGGCTCGGGGAGAGAGACCCAGTACTTC. Its translation: CASSPRGSGRETQYF.

V is TRBV28 and J is TRBJ2-1; D gene ambiguous. The CDR3 totals 13 residues. V dropped 3 bases and J dropped 6 bases, with 9 bases sitting between them. From germline, CDR1 is MDHEN and CDR2 SYDVKM. The CDR3: CASSFWEVNEQFF. As DNA, the CDR3 is TGTGCCAGCAGTTTTTGGGAAGTCAATGAGCAGTTCTTC.

The J gene is TRBJ1-1, the V gene TRBV11-3, with 7 positions matching TRBD1. The CDR3 runs to 13 residues. Germline CDR1 is SGHNT and CDR2 is YENEEA. V dropped 5 bases and J dropped 3; count of bases not matched to a gene: 3. Here the CDR3 DNA reads TGTGCCAGCAGCACGGGACAGTACACTGAAGCTTTCTTT. Translation: CASSTGQYTEAFF.